Each of the 21 T cell receptor beta chains below was sequenced from the same sample in a study of post-analysis software for immune sequencing data. For these TCRs, the target antigens are not known. The library was made from cDNA and included unique molecular identifiers. MiXCR was run by TCRdb on the PCR reads, yielding one entry per CDR3 protein. The table shows hundreds of thousands of distinct CDR3 sequences, with approximately 60% occurring only once. Study results and caveats: The study found TRBV5-6, TRBV5-1 and TRBV20-1 among roughly 5 TRBV segments more frequent in patients than controls.

Sequences were obtained from blood. These TCRs come from a girl aged 2-9 years with multiple sclerosis.

This chain connects TRBV11-2 to TRBJ2-3, with D uncertain. V was pared by 3 bases and J by 5 bases, with 15 bases between. The V gene's germline CDR1 is SGHAT and CDR2 FQNNGV. The CDR3 is 15 amino acids. The CDR3 DNA reads as TGTGCCAGCAGCTTTTTACTCGGAGATCTAGATACGCAGTATTTT. As protein: CASSFLLGDLDTQYF.

J is TRBJ2-1 and V is TRBV12-3 or TRBV12-4; D uncertain. Trimming took off 7 bases at V and 8 bases at J, with 6 bases between the two ends. This CDR3 spans 10 amino acids. CDR3 nucleotides: TGTGCCAGCAAGGGCCATGAGCAGTTCTTC. It specifies CASKGHEQFF.

Concerning this clonotype: A much larger clone lies a single base off, so this may be a read error. V and J are TRBV7-3 and TRBJ2-2; TRBD2 might be the D (6 bases). From germline, CDR1 is SGHTA and CDR2 FQGTGA. Trimming took 6 bases from V and 7 from J, leaving 12 bases between them. The CDR3 runs to 13 residues. The CDR3 region has the DNA TGTGCCAGCAGTCGCCCGGGGGTCGGGGAGCTGTTTTTT. This sequence encodes CASSRPGVGELFF.

This chain connects TRBV12-3 or TRBV12-4 to TRBJ1-3; D is undetermined. The CDR3 is made up of 12 amino acids. With 7 bases removed from V and 4 bases from J, the gap between germline ends came to 8 bases. The CDR3 DNA is TGTGCCAGCACCGAAGGGGGAAACACCATATATTTT. Amino acid sequence: CASTEGGNTIYF.

J is TRBJ1-2 and V is TRBV6-1, with 7 bases matching TRBD1. CDR1 and CDR2 from the germline V gene are MNHNS and SASEGT. V shed 2 bases and J 5 bases; nucleotides not matched to a gene: 14. This CDR3 is 17 amino acids long. The DNA of the CDR3 is TGTGCCAGCAGTGAATCTCTCGGGACAGTTAAAAATTATGGCTACACCTTC. Its translation: CASSESLGTVKNYGYTF.

The rearrangement links TRBV11-2 to TRBJ1-6; TRBD1 matches 7 bases. The CDR3 sequence is 16 residues long. The V and J ends lost 1 base and 8 bases, in that order; junction bases with no gene match: 8. Germline V gene data show CDR1 as SGHAT and CDR2 as FQNNGV. The CDR3 region is CASSLGETGNYSPLHF. CDR3 DNA sequence: TGTGCCAGCAGCTTAGGGGAGACAGGGAATTATTCACCCCTCCACTTT. Full variable domain (missing parts from reference TRBV11-2 and TRBJ1-6): EAGVAQSPRYKIIEKRQSVAFWCNPISGHATLYWYQQILGQGPKLLIQFQNNGVVDDSQLPKDRFSAERLKGVDSTLKIQPAKLEDSAVYLCASSLGETGNYSPLHFGNGTRLTVT.

This chain joins TRBV7-2 and TRBJ2-1; either TRBD1 or TRBD2 may fit D (5 bases each). Germline assignment: CDR1 SGHTA and CDR2 FQGNSA. CDR3 length: 14 residues. V lost 6 bases to trimming and J lost 6 bases, with 15 bases between them. CDR3 in amino acids: CASSTGTYGNEQFF. The CDR3 region has the DNA TGTGCCAGCAGTACCGGGACCTACGGCAATGAGCAGTTCTTC. The full variable domain, its missing parts supplied by reference TRBV7-2 and TRBJ2-1, is GAGVSQSPSNKVTEKGKDVELRCDPISGHTALYWYRQSLGQGLEFLIYFQGNSAPDKSGLPSDRFSAERTGGSVSTLTIQRTQQEDSAVYLCASSTGTYGNEQFFGPGTRLTVL.

This clonotype has only one observation. The rearrangement uses TRBV25-1 and TRBJ1-4; maybe TRBD1 (5 bases). Per germline, CDR1 MGHDK and CDR2 SYGVNS. The CDR3 covers 15 residues. Trimming took 1 base from V and 3 from J, leaving 9 bases between them. CDR3: CASSELGTSNEKLFF. The CDR3 bases are TGTGCCAGCAGTGAATTAGGGACCTCTAATGAAAAACTGTTTTTT.

As concerns this clonotype: Compared with germline, one end of the junction differs, possibly owing to a read error. This chain links TRBV12-3 or TRBV12-4 with TRBJ2-4; maybe TRBD2 (6 bases). This CDR3 has 17 amino acids. CDR3 sequence (DNA): TGTACCAGCAGTCCCTTTCGGAGGGGAGCAGCCAAAAACATTCAGTACTTC. Protein sequence: CTSSPFRRGAAKNIQYF.

V is TRBV20-1 and J is TRBJ2-1; TRBD2 is a possible D gene (6 bases). The V gene lost 4 bases and the J gene lost 8 bases, with 12 bases spanning the gap. The germline gives CDR1 DFQATT, CDR2 SNEGSKA (reference sequence). The CDR3 is 12 residues long. The CDR3 region is CSAIGGAYEQFF. DNA for the CDR3: TGCAGTGCTATAGGAGGGGCATATGAGCAGTTCTTC.

The V and J genes are TRBV25-1 and TRBJ2-3; TRBD2 matches 8 bases. CDR3 length: 19 residues. In germline, CDR1 is MGHDK, CDR2 SYGVNS. Trimming removed 1 base from V and 8 bases from J; junction bases left unmatched: 20. For the CDR3, the DNA is TGTGCCAGCAGTGAATCGGGTTTTCGGAGTAGCGGGGTGCTTGGTACGCAGTATTTT. Encoded protein: CASSESGFRSSGVLGTQYF.

The chain employs TRBV7-3 and TRBJ2-3; tentatively, D is TRBD1 (6 bases). The germline gives CDR1 SGHTA, CDR2 FQGTGA. CDR3 length: 16 residues. Trimming pared 1 base from V and 4 bases from J, leaving 15 bases between. This CDR3 is CASSLNLAQGSDTQYF. Here the CDR3 DNA reads TGTGCCAGCAGCTTAAATTTGGCTCAGGGGTCAGATACGCAGTATTTT.

The sample holds one count of this clonotype. V is TRBV7-6 and J is TRBJ1-3; possible D gene TRBD1, 5 bases. The CDR3 is 17 residues long. V was shortened by 2 bases and J by 4 bases, with 18 bases between the two germline ends. Germline V gene data show CDR1 as SGHVS and CDR2 as FNYEAQ. CDR3 nucleotide sequence: TGTGCCAGCAGCTTAAAGGGGCCAGGGTTTTTCGGAAACACCATATATTTT. Its protein is CASSLKGPGFFGNTIYF.

The chain couples TRBV20-1 to TRBJ2-3; 7 bases line up with TRBD1. Germline loops: CDR1 DFQATT, CDR2 SNEGSKA (reference sequence). Unmatched junction bases numbered 15, after V lost 2 bases and J lost 10 bases. The CDR3 is 15 residues long. The DNA for the CDR3 is TGCAGTGCTAGACTAGAGCAGGGGGTCGGAAAATCGCAGTATTTT. Protein product: CSARLEQGVGKSQYF.

A single count supports this clonotype. This chain connects TRBV11-2 to TRBJ2-7; D is uncertain. The length of the CDR3 is 10 residues. Trimming removed 7 bases from V and 5 bases from J, with 6 bases in between. CDR1 is SGHAT and CDR2 is FQNNGV in the germline V gene. Here the CDR3 DNA reads TGTGCCAGCACCTCAGACGAGCAGTACTTC. Its translation: CASTSDEQYF.

This chain links TRBV7-2 with TRBJ2-3, with 12 bases lining up with TRBD2. The J segment lost 4 bases and the V segment lost 1 base, leaving 3 bases of the junction unmatched. The germline CDR1 and CDR2 sequences are SGHTA and FQGNSA. The CDR3 sequence is 16 residues long. CDR3 in amino acids: CASSLVASGGADTQYF. CDR3 bases: TGTGCCAGCAGCTTAGTGGCTAGCGGGGGGGCAGATACGCAGTATTTT.

The genes are TRBV9 and TRBJ2-7; D is uncertain. This CDR3 contains 14 residues. From germline, CDR1 is SGDLS and CDR2 YYNGEE. Trimming took off 4 bases at V and 0 bases at J, with 11 bases between the two ends. The chain's CDR3 is CASSPTHSSYEQYF. CDR3 in DNA: TGTGCCAGCAGCCCAACCCACAGCTCCTACGAGCAGTACTTC.

The CDR3 coding sequence is TGCGCCAGCGGATGGGGGACAGTACTGGCCAATGAGCAGTTCTTC. This translates into CASGWGTVLANEQFF. The V call is TRBV10-2, the J call TRBJ2-1; 7 positions agree with TRBD1. CDR1 WSHSY and CDR2 SAAADI come from the germline V gene. There are 15 residues in the CDR3. The V gene end was trimmed by 8 bases and the J gene end by 6 bases; junction bases not matched to a gene: 13.

This clonotype was found a few times. V and J are TRBV28 and TRBJ1-5; D is possibly TRBD1 (5 bases). CDR3 size: 16 residues. Trimming took 6 bases from V and 4 from J, leaving 19 bases between them. Germline values: CDR1 MDHEN, CDR2 SYDVKM. CDR3 amino acids: CASSPPRAPGNQPQHF. The CDR3, as DNA: TGTGCCAGCAGCCCCCCCAGGGCCCCAGGAAATCAGCCCCAGCATTTT.

Note on this clonotype: The junction departs from germline at one end; a sequencing error may be responsible. This chain links TRBV11-1 with TRBJ1-1; unclear D gene. Germline V lookup: CDR1 SGHAT, CDR2 FQDESV (reference sequence). The CDR3 consists of 14 residues. The CDR3 loop reads CASSVAGPGTEAFF. In DNA, the CDR3 is TGTGCTAGCAGCGTCGCCGGGCCTGGGACTGAAGCTTTCTTT.

This chain links TRBV21-1 with TRBJ2-1. TRBV21-1 is shown as a pseudogene. This CDR3 spans 15 amino acids. CDR3 amino acids: CASSKVVQSYNEQFF. The CDR3 DNA is TGTGCCAGCAGCAAAGTGGTCCAATCCTACAATGAGCAGTTCTTC.